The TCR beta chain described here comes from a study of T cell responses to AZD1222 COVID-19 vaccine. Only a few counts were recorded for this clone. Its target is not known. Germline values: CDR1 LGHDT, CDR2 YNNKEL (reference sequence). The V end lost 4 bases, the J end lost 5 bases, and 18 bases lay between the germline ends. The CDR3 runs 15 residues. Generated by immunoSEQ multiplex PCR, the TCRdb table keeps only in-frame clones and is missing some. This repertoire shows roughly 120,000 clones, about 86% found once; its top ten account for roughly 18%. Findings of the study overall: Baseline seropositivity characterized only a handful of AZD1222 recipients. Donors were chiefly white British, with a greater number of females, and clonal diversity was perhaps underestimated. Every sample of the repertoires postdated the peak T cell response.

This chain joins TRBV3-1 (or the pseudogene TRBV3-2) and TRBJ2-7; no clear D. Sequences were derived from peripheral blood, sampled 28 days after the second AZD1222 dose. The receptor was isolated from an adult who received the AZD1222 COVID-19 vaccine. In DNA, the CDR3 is TGTGCCAGCAGCCTAAGGCACTCCCCCAAGGACGAGCAGTACTTC. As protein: CASSLRHSPKDEQYF.